The 26 T cell receptor beta chains given below trace back to one sample, sequenced in a study of tumor-infiltrating lymphocytes in primary liver carcinoma. Without any cell sorting, roughly 20-30 mg of bulk tissue yielded co-extracted RNA and DNA. TCR beta cDNA was reverse-transcribed from roughly 520 ng of total RNA. The reaction used a constant-region primer and ProtoScript II reverse transcriptase. Three rounds of nested multiplex PCR with slightly modified ARM-PCR produced TCR beta libraries. The two initial PCR rounds, about 9 cycles each, used TRBV1-TRBV30 forward and C-beta reverse primers. TCRdb reprocessed the multiplex PCR reads via MiXCR and lists one record per CDR3 protein. Of 75,000 to 80,000 distinct CDR3 sequences in the sample, about 75% were seen once. The sequencing input was tumor-adjacent normal liver tissue. The receptors stem from a man between 35 and 55 years old with primary liver carcinoma and hepatitis B virus infection.

On this clonotype: The junction does not match germline at one end; this may be a read error. Written as DNA, the CDR3 is TGTGCCAGCAGCTCGACTAGCGGGACCTACAATGAGCACTTCTTC. Amino acids: CASSSTSGTYNEHFF. J is TRBJ2-1 and V is TRBV11-3; 11 bases are shared with TRBD2. CDR3 length equals 15 residues. Germline values: CDR1 SGHNT, CDR2 YENEEA.

Details on this clonotype: A much larger clone is a single base away; this may be a read error. The gene calls are TRBV7-9 and TRBJ2-1; TRBD2 matches at 8 bases. The CDR3 sequence is 17 residues long. Trimming at V came to 7 bases and at J to 7 bases, leaving 18 bases not matched to a gene. Germline V lookup: CDR1 SEHNR, CDR2 FQNEAQ (reference sequence). DNA of the CDR3: TGTGCCAGCACGGGACTATCGGGAGGGCCGAGGGATAATGAGCAGTTCTTC. This encodes CASTGLSGGPRDNEQFF. Variable domain in full (rest from reference TRBV7-9 and TRBJ2-1): DTGVSQNPRHKITKRGQNVTFRCDPISEHNRLYWYRQTLGQGPEFLTYFQNEAQLEKSRLLSDRFSAERPKGSFSTLEIQRTEQGDSAMYLCASTGLSGGPRDNEQFFGPGTRLTVL.

This rearrangement joins TRBV28 to TRBJ1-1, with unresolved D. Germline CDR1 MDHEN, CDR2 SYDVKM. The length of the CDR3 is 17 residues. V lost 1 base and J lost 13, with 28 bases in between. CDR3 protein: CASSLFVSILGNTKGFF. The CDR3 DNA reads as TGTGCCAGCAGTTTATTCGTCTCGATTTTAGGGAACACTAAAGGTTTCTTT.

On this clonotype itself: Given a much more abundant clone one base away, this may be a read error. This chain uses TRBV28 with TRBJ2-1; TRBD2 aligns across 8 bases. The CDR3 is made up of 13 amino acids. Germline CDR1 and CDR2: MDHEN and SYDVKM. The CDR3 loop reads CASWIRGGNEQSF. The CDR3 DNA reads as TGTGCCAGCTGGATACGGGGGGGCAATGAGCAGTCCTTC.

Only a few counts were recorded for this clonotype. A much larger clone sits a single nucleotide away, making a read error possible. No conserved phenylalanine or tryptophan is present at the end of the CDR3, so a read error is the likely explanation. The CDR3 DNA reads TGCAGCGTGGGGGGCGAGGGCCTGTGGGAGCAGTACTCC. This sequence encodes CSVGGEGLWEQYS. The V call is TRBV29-1, the J call TRBJ2-7; D may correspond to TRBD1 or TRBD2 (6 bases each). Trimming removed 6 bases at V and 7 bases at J, with 19 bases between. The germline gives CDR1 SQVTM, CDR2 ANQGSEA. The CDR3 runs to 13 residues.

A note on this clonotype: It may be a read error: a sequence one base away is much more abundant. This sequence joins TRBV25-1 and TRBJ2-7; TRBD1 might be the D (5 bases). The germline gives CDR1 MGHDK, CDR2 SYGVNS. The CDR3 is 15 residues long. For the CDR3, the DNA is TGTGCCAGCAGAGGTAATGCAGGGTCCGTGAACGACCAGTACTTC. Amino acids: CASRGNAGSVNDQYF.

This clonotype was seen only once. Without the conserved terminal phenylalanine or tryptophan, this CDR3 likely stems from a read error. This rearrangement joins TRBV4-3 to TRBJ2-3; D is undetermined. Germline values: CDR1 LGHNA, CDR2 YSLEER. The CDR3 has 13 residues. The chain's CDR3 is CASRQDRPDTQYY. CDR3 nucleotide sequence: TGCGCCAGCAGACAAGATCGCCCAGATACACAGTATTAT.

For this clonotype: Without the conserved terminal phenylalanine or tryptophan, this CDR3 likely stems from a read error. The chain links TRBV7-9 to TRBJ2-5; D remains ambiguous. In germline, CDR1 is SEHNR, CDR2 FQNEAQ (reference sequence). Trimming took off 2 bases at V and 5 bases at J, with 15 bases between the two ends. The CDR3 totals 15 residues. The CDR3 protein is CASSLPLDNLETQYL. CDR3 in DNA: TGTGCCAGCAGCTTACCTTTAGATAATCTGGAGACCCAGTACTTA.

The rearrangement uses TRBV16 and TRBJ2-7, with D perhaps matching TRBD1 (5 bases). The CDR3 has 13 amino acids. V gave up 0 bases and J gave up 2 bases, with 5 bases separating them. Germline lookup yields CDR1 KGHSY and CDR2 FQNENV. The DNA of the CDR3 is TGTGCCAGCAGCCAATCAGGGGCCTACGAGCAGTACTTC. This gives the protein CASSQSGAYEQYF. Full variable domain (remainder filled in from reference TRBV16 and TRBJ2-7): GEEVAQTPKHLVRGEGQKAKLYCAPIKGHSYVFWYQQVLKNEFKFLISFQNENVFDETGMPKERFSAKCLPNSPCSLEIQATKLEDSAVYFCASSQSGAYEQYFGPGTRLTVT.

As concerns this clonotype: The junction and the germline gene differ at one end; a read error may be behind it. The chain recombines TRBV11-2 with TRBJ2-3, with D perhaps TRBD2 (6 bases). The CDR3 has 15 amino acids. Germline V gene sequence: CDR1 SGHAT, CDR2 FQNNGV. CDR3 loop: CACSFYGGSGDTQYF. CDR3 bases: TGTGCCTGCAGCTTCTACGGGGGTAGCGGAGATACGCAGTATTTT.

This chain links TRBV2 with TRBJ2-7, with D unresolved. Looked up from germline, CDR1 is SNHLY and CDR2 is FYNNEI. This CDR3 is 14 amino acids long. V was clipped by 1 base and J by 13 bases, with 20 bases between them. CDR3 sequence: CASSEDRHTYDHYF. DNA of the CDR3: TGTGCCAGCAGTGAAGATAGGCATACCTACGATCATTACTTC.

Points on this clonotype: Because it lacks the conserved phenylalanine or tryptophan at the end, this CDR3 is likely a read error. The DNA is left out, because the CDR3 cannot be placed on it with certainty; the CDR3 is given as TCRdb lists it. This chain joins TRBV6-5 and TRBJ2-1; the D call TRBD1 from the table was never checked on the DNA. In germline, CDR1 is MNHEY, CDR2 SVGAGI. The CDR3 sequence runs 15 residues, both termini included. This CDR3 is CASSWGQGTLNEHFL.

Points on this clonotype: Since the CDR3 does not end with the conserved phenylalanine or tryptophan, this likely comes from a read error. No DNA is shown, since the ends of the CDR3 on it are uncertain; the CDR3 is the one TCRdb lists. The chain employs TRBV6-2 or TRBV6-3 and TRBJ1-5; the D call in the table, TRBD1, was not verified against the DNA. The germline V gene encodes CDR1 MNHEY and CDR2 SVGEGT. From its first to its last residue, the CDR3 has 16 amino acids. This chain's CDR3 is CASSYSGTGSNQPQHS.

Worth noting for this clonotype: A much larger clone is a single base away; this may be a read error. CDR3 DNA sequence: TGTGCCAGCAGTTTAAGAGCGGGATACACAGGTACGCAGTATTTT. This sequence encodes CASSLRAGYTGTQYF. The V gene is TRBV28, the J gene TRBJ2-3; 7 nucleotides align to TRBD2. Germline V gene lookup returns CDR1 MDHEN and CDR2 SYDVKM. This CDR3 contains 15 residues.

As concerns this clonotype: The CDR3 carries no conserved terminal phenylalanine or tryptophan, so it likely arises from a read error. This sequence joins TRBV6-5 and TRBJ2-6, with D possibly matching TRBD2 (5 bases). The CDR3 has 17 amino acids. The germline V gene has CDR1 MNHEY and CDR2 SVGAGI. The chain's CDR3 is CASSYSGSSSGVNVLTV. The CDR3 DNA reads as TGTGCCAGCAGTTACTCTGGGAGTAGCTCTGGGGTCAACGTCCTGACTGTC.

The genes are TRBV11-2 and TRBJ2-5; TRBD1 aligns across 9 bases. Trimming took 3 bases from V and 4 from J; bases not matched to a gene: 6. The length of the CDR3 is 15 residues. Germline loops: CDR1 SGHAT, CDR2 FQNNGV. DNA of the CDR3: TGTGCCAGCAGCTTGGGGACAGGGAGGGGAGAGACCCAGTACTTC. Amino acid sequence: CASSLGTGRGETQYF. The full variable domain, its missing parts supplied by reference TRBV11-2 and TRBJ2-5, is EAGVAQSPRYKIIEKRQSVAFWCNPISGHATLYWYQQILGQGPKLLIQFQNNGVVDDSQLPKDRFSAERLKGVDSTLKIQPAKLEDSAVYLCASSLGTGRGETQYFGPGTRLLVL.

Comment on this clonotype: A read error may explain this, as a much larger clone is one base away. The V call is TRBV10-2, the J call TRBJ2-4; no clear D gene. Germline CDR1 WSHSY, CDR2 SAAADI. The length of the CDR3 is 17 residues. The CDR3 reads CAGSESSGFFGKNIQYF. Written as DNA, the CDR3 is TGCGCCGGCAGTGAGTCGTCTGGGTTTTTTGGCAAAAACATTCAGTACTTC.

The chain employs TRBV6-5 and TRBJ2-1; 7 bases fit TRBD1. In germline, CDR1 is MNHEY, CDR2 SVGAGI. There are 16 residues in the CDR3. The trim removed 7 bases at V and 0 bases at J, leaving 9 bases unmatched. Written as DNA, the CDR3 is TGTGCCAGCATGAGCACCGGGACAGTCTCCTACAATGAGCAGTTCTTC. Amino acid sequence: CASMSTGTVSYNEQFF.

This clonotype is classed as medium-sized. The CDR3 spells CSVVFGNGYTF. The CDR3 DNA follows: TGCAGCGTTGTCTTCGGGAATGGCTACACCTTC. This chain joins TRBV29-1 and TRBJ1-2; unclear D gene. This CDR3 region has 11 residues. V was pared by 4 bases and J by 6 bases, with 9 bases between. Germline V gene sequence: CDR1 SQVTM, CDR2 ANQGSEA.

On this clonotype itself: The junction departs from germline at one end; a sequencing error may be responsible. This chain joins TRBV29-1 and TRBJ2-7, with a possible D match to TRBD2 (6 bases). This CDR3 is built from 12 residues. Germline CDR1 SQVTM, CDR2 ANQGSEA. CDR3 loop: CNVTSSSYEQYF. CDR3 sequence (DNA): TGTAACGTTACTAGCAGCTCCTACGAGCAGTACTTC.

With regard to this clonotype: A much larger clonotype is one base distant, so this may be a read error. This sequence joins TRBV5-1 and TRBJ2-7; D is possibly TRBD2 (6 bases). The CDR3 loop spans 15 amino acids. V lost 4 bases to trimming and J lost 3 bases, with 17 bases between them. Germline V lookup: CDR1 SGHRS, CDR2 YFSETQ. The CDR3 reads CASSPRATSIYEQYF. DNA of the CDR3: TGCGCCAGCAGCCCCCGCGCGACTAGTATCTACGAGCAGTACTTC.

Of note for this clonotype: The junction shows a germline mismatch at one end, possibly a read error. J is TRBJ2-7 and V is TRBV5-4; TRBD2 aligns across 11 bases. This CDR3 contains 16 residues. CDR1 and CDR2 from the germline V gene are SGHNT and YYREEE (reference sequence). The CDR3 DNA follows: TGTACCAGCAGCTCTCACCCTAGCGGGAGGTCACTCGAGCAGTACTTC. Protein: CTSSSHPSGRSLEQYF.

Remarks on this clonotype: This may arise from a read error, as a much more abundant clone is one base away. The gene calls are TRBV30 and TRBJ2-5; tentative D call: TRBD2 (6 bases). The CDR3 runs to 15 residues. CDR1 is GTSNPN, CDR2 SVGIG, per germline (reference sequence). The V and J ends lost 3 bases and 1 base respectively, with 15 bases between them. Here the CDR3 DNA reads TGTGCCTGGAGAGCCTTTGCGGGATTCCAAGAGACCCAGTACTTC. It yields the protein CAWRAFAGFQETQYF.

This clonotype was counted many times. Germline is not matched at one junction end, which may reflect a read error. The chain uses TRBV12-3 or TRBV12-4 and TRBJ2-1; D unclear. The length of the CDR3 is 11 residues. This chain's CDR3 is CASSFANEQFF. The CDR3 DNA is TGTGCCAGCAGTTTCGCCAATGAACAGTTCTTC.

Regarding this clonotype: Germline is not matched at one junction end, which may reflect a read error. The V and J genes are TRBV5-4 and TRBJ2-7; the match to TRBD2 covers 7 bases. Germline CDR1 SGHNT, CDR2 YYREEE (reference sequence). The CDR3 sequence is 15 residues long. The CDR3 reads CVSSLDRGSLHEQYF. In DNA, the CDR3 is TGTGTCAGCAGCTTGGATCGCGGGAGCCTCCACGAGCAATACTTC. The full variable domain, completed using reference TRBV5-4 and TRBJ2-7, is ETGVTQSPTHLIKTRGQQVTLRCSSQSGHNTVSWYQQALGQGPQFIFQYYREEENGRGNFPPRFSGLQFPNYSSELNVNALELDDSALYLCVSSLDRGSLHEQYFGPGTRLTVT.

The rearrangement uses TRBV29-1 and TRBJ2-1, with a tentative D call TRBD2 (6 bases). V was clipped by 2 bases and J by 3 bases, with 11 bases between them. Per germline, CDR1 SQVTM and CDR2 ANQGSEA. The CDR3 length is 14 residues. DNA of the CDR3: TGCAGCGTTGAAACGGGAGTCAGCTACAATGAGCAGTTCTTC. As protein: CSVETGVSYNEQFF.